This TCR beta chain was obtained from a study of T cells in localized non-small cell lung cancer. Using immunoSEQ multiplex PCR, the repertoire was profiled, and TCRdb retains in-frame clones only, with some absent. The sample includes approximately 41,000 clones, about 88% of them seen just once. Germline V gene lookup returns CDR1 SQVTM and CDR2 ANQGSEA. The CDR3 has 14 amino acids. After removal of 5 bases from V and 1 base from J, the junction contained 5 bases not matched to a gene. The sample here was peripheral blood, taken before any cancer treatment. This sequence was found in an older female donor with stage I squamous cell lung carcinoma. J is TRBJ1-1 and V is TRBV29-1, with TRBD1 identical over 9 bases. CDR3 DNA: TGCAGCGTTACCCAGGGACAGGGGAACACTGAAGCTTTCTTT. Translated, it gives CSVTQGQGNTEAFF.